The 25 T cell receptor beta chains given below trace back to one sample, sequenced in a study of identical twins. TCRdb used MiXCR to reprocess the 5' RACE reads, holding one entry per CDR3 protein. The data contain fewer than 250,000 distinct CDR3 sequences, 6% to 8.5% of them seen just once; the ten biggest clones take up about 5.6%. Another study also made use of these data, one on yellow fever vaccine responses in identical twins.

Sequencing was done on a sample of CD8+ T cells sorted from blood. The receptors derive from a woman aged 18 to 35 in good health.

This clonotype showed up just a few times. The chain combines TRBV5-1 with TRBJ2-1; D is possibly TRBD1 or TRBD2 (7 bases each). The ends were cut back, 2 bases at V and 7 bases at J, with 10 bases in the middle. This CDR3 comprises 13 residues. Germline CDR1 reads SGHRS; CDR2 reads YFSETQ. Here the CDR3 reads CASSFRGGNEQFF. As DNA, the CDR3 is TGCGCCAGCAGCTTCAGGGGGGGGAATGAGCAGTTCTTC.

This clonotype was seen only a few times. V usage is TRBV9 and J usage is TRBJ2-3, with 13 bases fitting TRBD2. From germline, CDR1 is SGDLS and CDR2 YYNGEE. CDR3 length: 15 residues. J was trimmed by 5 bases and V by 4 bases; bases with no gene match: 4. The CDR3 reads CASSTSGRAQDTQYF. DNA of the CDR3: TGTGCCAGCAGCACTAGCGGGAGGGCCCAAGATACGCAGTATTTT.

This clonotype was observed many times. The gene calls are TRBV12-3 or TRBV12-4 and TRBJ2-7; D not certain. CDR3 size: 9 residues. Trimming removed 7 bases at V and 6 bases at J, with 4 bases between. The CDR3 protein is CASIPEQYV. As DNA, the CDR3 is TGTGCCAGCATCCCCGAGCAGTACGTC.

This clonotype was observed once. The chain uses TRBV15 and TRBJ2-1; D is undetermined. The length of the CDR3 is 17 residues. Trimming removed 1 base from V and 5 bases from J, with 18 bases in between. Germline V gene lookup returns CDR1 LNHNV and CDR2 YYDKDF (reference sequence). CDR3 sequence (DNA): TGTGCCACCAGCAGAGTATACCAGCCTCAACCCCACAATGAGCAGTTCTTC. It translates to CATSRVYQPQPHNEQFF.

The chain carries TRBV20-1 and TRBJ1-1; D is ambiguous. Germline lookup yields CDR1 DFQATT and CDR2 SNEGSKA (reference sequence). The CDR3 length is 11 residues. The CDR3 loop is CSPIRNTEAFF. As DNA, the CDR3 is TGCAGCCCGATCCGGAACACTGAAGCTTTCTTT.

This rearrangement joins TRBV14 to TRBJ2-7; D remains ambiguous. From germline, CDR1 is SGHDN and CDR2 FVKESK. V was shortened by 1 base and J by 3 bases, with 10 bases between the two germline ends. The CDR3 length is 14 residues. The CDR3 nucleotides read TGTGCCAGCAGCCAAGTGGGCAGGAGCTACGAGCAGTACGTC. This sequence encodes CASSQVGRSYEQYV.

This clonotype was picked up a small number of times. This sequence joins TRBV10-3 and TRBJ1-2; 7 nucleotides agree with TRBD1. The J segment lost 4 bases and the V segment lost 6 bases, leaving 11 bases of the junction unmatched. The CDR3 is made up of 15 amino acids. The germline gives CDR1 ENHRY, CDR2 SYGVKD. CDR3 region: CAIRTGNDGRYGYTF. The CDR3 region has the DNA TGTGCCATCAGGACAGGGAATGATGGGCGCTATGGCTACACCTTC.

This clonotype was detected once. With a much larger clone just one base away, this may be a read error. The chain recombines TRBV24-1 with TRBJ1-1, with D hard to call. V was pared by 4 bases and J by 2 bases, with 7 bases between. This CDR3 spans 13 amino acids. The germline V gene has CDR1 KGHDR and CDR2 SFDVKD. The CDR3 loop reads CATSEKENTEAFF. Written as DNA, the CDR3 is TGTGCCACCAGTGAGAAGGAAAACACTGAAGCTTTCTTT.

In this sample, this clonotype turned up a few times. The chain links TRBV20-1 to TRBJ2-7; D gene ambiguous. CDR3 length: 13 residues. Germline values: CDR1 DFQATT, CDR2 SNEGSKA (reference sequence). With 3 bases removed from V and 0 bases from J, the gap between germline ends came to 9 bases. CDR3 amino acids: CSASGRSSYEQYF. CDR3 in DNA: TGCAGTGCTAGCGGGCGAAGCTCCTACGAGCAGTACTTC.

This clonotype came up a few times. The chain combines TRBV4-1 with TRBJ2-3; D might be TRBD2 (6 bases). V lost 1 base and J lost 2, with 7 bases in between. Germline V lookup: CDR1 MGHRA, CDR2 YSYEKL. The CDR3 is 14 residues long. The CDR3 DNA sequence: TGCGCCAGCAGCCAAGGGGGGGACACAGATACGCAGTATTTT. Translation gives CASSQGGDTDTQYF.

This rearrangement joins TRBV5-1 to TRBJ2-3; 8 nucleotides align to TRBD1. Trimming took 4 bases from V and 6 from J; bases not matched to a gene: 10. Germline values: CDR1 SGHRS, CDR2 YFSETQ. The CDR3 length is 15 residues. The CDR3 sequence is CASSTLAGGLDTQYF. The CDR3 DNA follows: TGCGCCAGCAGCACTTTAGCAGGGGGCCTCGATACGCAGTATTTT.

This clonotype was found a few times. This chain uses TRBV19 with TRBJ1-4; 9 positions match TRBD1. Per germline, CDR1 LNHDA and CDR2 SQIVND (reference sequence). Trimming cost V 5 bases and J 8 bases; bases outside gene matches: 9. There are 15 residues in the CDR3. This CDR3 is CASSFRQGVGEKLFF. CDR3 nucleotide sequence: TGTGCCAGTAGTTTCCGACAGGGGGTTGGCGAAAAACTGTTTTTT.

The chain employs TRBV6-1 and TRBJ1-1; the D gene is possibly TRBD1 (5 bases). This CDR3 region has 13 residues. The V end lost 8 bases, the J end lost 4 bases, and 14 bases lay between the germline ends. Germline values: CDR1 MNHNS, CDR2 SASEGT. Written as DNA, the CDR3 is TGTGCCAGCTGGGGGGGAGGGTTCACTGAAGCTTTCTTT. This sequence encodes CASWGGGFTEAFF.

This chain connects TRBV6-2 or TRBV6-3 to TRBJ2-6; TRBD1 might be the D (5 bases). This CDR3 has 20 amino acids. V was shortened by 2 bases and J by 4 bases, with 24 bases between the two germline ends. Per germline, CDR1 MNHEY and CDR2 SVGEGT. The CDR3 loop reads CASSYDKWPRVLSGANVLTF. Here the CDR3 DNA reads TGTGCCAGCAGTTACGATAAATGGCCCAGGGTGCTTTCAGGGGCCAACGTCCTGACTTTC.

In this sample, this clonotype turned up a few times. The chain has TRBV19 and TRBJ2-7, with 9 positions matching TRBD1. V trimming: 6 bases; J trimming: 1 base; junction bases outside the gene matches: 16. This CDR3 comprises 18 residues. Germline CDR1 and CDR2: LNHDA and SQIVND (reference sequence). The CDR3 bases are TGTGCCAGTAGCCAGCCGTTCTCCGGGACAGGGTTATCCTACGAGCAGTACTTC. Translating gives CASSQPFSGTGLSYEQYF.

The chain carries TRBV2 and TRBJ2-5; unclear D gene. The CDR3 has 11 amino acids. Germline lookup yields CDR1 SNHLY and CDR2 FYNNEI. V shed 6 bases and J shed 3 bases, with 5 bases lying between them. The DNA of the CDR3 is TGTGCCAGCAGCCACAAAGAGACCCAGTACTTC. Amino acids: CASSHKETQYF.

This CDR3 is CASSGVYEQYV. The CDR3 DNA reads TGTGCCAGCAGTGGAGTTTACGAGCAGTACGTC. The chain carries TRBV6-1 and TRBJ2-7; D is uncertain. This CDR3 has 11 residues. Trimming removed 4 bases at V and 4 bases at J, with 5 bases between. In germline, CDR1 is MNHNS, CDR2 SASEGT.

The genes are TRBV9 and TRBJ2-1; 10 nucleotides match TRBD2. J was trimmed by 1 base and V by 2 bases; bases with no gene match: 0. Germline CDR1 and CDR2: SGDLS and YYNGEE. This CDR3 comprises 15 residues. The CDR3 region is CASSVTSGSYNEQFF. The CDR3, as DNA: TGTGCCAGCAGCGTGACTAGCGGGTCCTACAATGAGCAGTTCTTC.

In its sample, this clonotype was seen many times. This chain links TRBV11-2 with TRBJ2-5; 13 nucleotides align to TRBD2. Germline V gene lookup returns CDR1 SGHAT and CDR2 FQNNGV. The ends lost 5 bases at V and 2 bases at J; junction bases unmatched: 5. The CDR3 consists of 16 residues. The CDR3 region is CASSGGLAGVQETQYF. The DNA for the CDR3 is TGTGCCAGCAGCGGCGGACTAGCGGGAGTGCAAGAGACCCAGTACTTC.

The sample holds many counts of this clonotype. The rearrangement uses TRBV29-1 and TRBJ2-1; D is unclear. Germline-derived CDR1 and CDR2 are SQVTM and ANQGSEA. The germline V and J ends were trimmed by 7 bases and 9 bases, with 25 bases remaining between them. There are 15 residues in the CDR3. The CDR3 here is CSATHLASTSGEQFF. CDR3 sequence (DNA): TGCAGCGCCACGCACTTGGCCTCAACCTCGGGTGAGCAGTTCTTC.

As to this clonotype: A much larger clone lies a single base off, so this may be a read error. The V call is TRBV3-1, the J call TRBJ2-1; 8 bases line up with TRBD2. Germline V gene lookup returns CDR1 LGHDT and CDR2 YNNKEL (reference sequence). The CDR3 runs 15 residues. The CDR3: CATSPGLVTYNEQFF. DNA for the CDR3: TGTGCCACCAGCCCGGGACTAGTAACCTACAATGAGCAGTTCTTC.

In this sample, this clonotype turned up a few times. The chain recombines TRBV29-1 with TRBJ2-1, with D perhaps matching TRBD1 or TRBD2 (5 bases each). The CDR3 is 16 amino acids. Trimming shortened V by 0 bases and J by 0 bases, and 12 bases separated the two germline ends. Germline CDR1 and CDR2: SQVTM and ANQGSEA. The DNA for the CDR3 is TGCAGCGTTGAAGATCCGGGACCGAGCTCCTACAATGAGCAGTTCTTC. Its translation: CSVEDPGPSSYNEQFF.

This clonotype has just a few counts. The rearrangement links TRBV5-5 to TRBJ2-7; TRBD1 matches at 10 bases. The germline V gene has CDR1 SGHKS and CDR2 YYEKEE (reference sequence). With 2 bases clipped from V and 6 bases from J, the junction kept 5 bases outside the gene matches. The CDR3 is 14 residues long. CDR3 amino acids: CASSLVRQGAEQYV. The CDR3 DNA follows: TGTGCCAGCAGCTTAGTACGACAGGGGGCCGAGCAGTACGTC.

This clonotype was seen many times. The chain's CDR3 is CASSRDGGAGDTDTQYF. CDR3 sequence (DNA): TGCGCCAGCAGCCGAGACGGGGGAGCGGGCGACACAGATACGCAGTATTTT. The rearrangement joins TRBV4-1 to TRBJ2-3; D possibly corresponds to TRBD2 (6 bases). The CDR3 runs 17 residues. Trimming left V 4 bases short and J 2 bases short, with 19 bases between. Germline lookup yields CDR1 MGHRA and CDR2 YSYEKL.

Turning to this clonotype: Sequence at one end of the junction differs from germline and may be a read error. V and J are TRBV12-3 or TRBV12-4 and TRBJ2-3; TRBD1 agrees at 12 bases. The CDR3 covers 18 residues. CDR3 in amino acids: CARSFHRPGQGATDTQYF. As DNA, the CDR3 is TGTGCCCGCAGTTTTCACCGTCCGGGACAGGGGGCCACAGATACGCAGTATTTT.